This TCR beta chain appears in the sequencing data of a study of cytomegalovirus exposure and HLA in healthy donors. Amplification used 60 Vbeta primers and 13 Jbeta primers. This table comes from immunoSEQ multiplex PCR, and its TCRdb copy is limited to in-frame clones, with some not included. The sample has over 90,000 clones, 55% to 80% seen once; the top ten hold 4.5% to 5%. The TCR was taken from a human donor in good health. Sequencing was carried out using PBMCs.

Here the CDR3 DNA reads TGTGCCATAGCCCGGGACAAAGACTATGGCTACACCTTC. Amino acid sequence: CAIARDKDYGYTF. The V gene is TRBV10-3, the J gene TRBJ1-2; possible D gene TRBD1, 6 bases. The CDR3 runs 13 residues. Germline assignment: CDR1 ENHRY and CDR2 SYGVKD. The V end was cut by 9 bases, the J end by 3 bases, with 14 bases between.